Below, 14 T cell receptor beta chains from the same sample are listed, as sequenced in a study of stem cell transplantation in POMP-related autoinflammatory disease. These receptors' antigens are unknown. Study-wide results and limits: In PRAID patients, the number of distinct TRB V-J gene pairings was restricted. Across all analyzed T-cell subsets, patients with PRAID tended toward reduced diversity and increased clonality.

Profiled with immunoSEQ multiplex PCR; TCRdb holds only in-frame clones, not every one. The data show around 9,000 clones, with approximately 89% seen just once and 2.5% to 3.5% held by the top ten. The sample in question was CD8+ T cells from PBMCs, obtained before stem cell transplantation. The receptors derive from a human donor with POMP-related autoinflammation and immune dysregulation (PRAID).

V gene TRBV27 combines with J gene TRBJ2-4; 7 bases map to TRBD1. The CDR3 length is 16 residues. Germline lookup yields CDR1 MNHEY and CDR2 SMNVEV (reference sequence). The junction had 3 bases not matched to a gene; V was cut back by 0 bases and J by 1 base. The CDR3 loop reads CASSLSGGAAKNIQYF. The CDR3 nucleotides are TGTGCCAGCAGTTTATCAGGGGGCGCCGCCAAAAACATTCAGTACTTC.

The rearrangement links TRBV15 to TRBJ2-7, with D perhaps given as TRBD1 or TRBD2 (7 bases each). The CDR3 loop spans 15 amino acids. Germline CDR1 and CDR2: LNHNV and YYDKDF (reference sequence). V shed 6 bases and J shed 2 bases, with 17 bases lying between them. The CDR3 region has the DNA TGTGCCACCAGTAGCAAGCGGGACAGCCCCTACGAGCAGTACTTC. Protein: CATSSKRDSPYEQYF.

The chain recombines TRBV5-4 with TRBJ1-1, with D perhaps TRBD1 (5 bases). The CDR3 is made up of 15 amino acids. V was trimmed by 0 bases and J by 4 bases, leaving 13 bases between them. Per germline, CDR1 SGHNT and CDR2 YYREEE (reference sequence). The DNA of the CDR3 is TGTGCCAGCAGCTTGGGAGCCCCTGGGGCCACTGAAGCTTTCTTT. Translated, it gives CASSLGAPGATEAFF.

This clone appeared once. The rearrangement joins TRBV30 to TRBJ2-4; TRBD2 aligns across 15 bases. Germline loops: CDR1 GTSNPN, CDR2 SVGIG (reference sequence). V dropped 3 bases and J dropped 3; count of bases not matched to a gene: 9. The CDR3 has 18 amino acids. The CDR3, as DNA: TGTGCCTGGAGACCCTTGGGACTAGCGGGAGGAGGCAAAAACATTCAGTACTTC. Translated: CAWRPLGLAGGGKNIQYF. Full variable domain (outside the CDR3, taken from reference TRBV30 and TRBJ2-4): SQTIHQWPATLVQPVGSPLSLECTVEGTSNPNLYWYRQAAGRGLQLLFYSVGIGQISSEVPQNLSASRPQDRQFILSSKKLLLSDSGFYLCAWRPLGLAGGGKNIQYFGAGTRLSVL.

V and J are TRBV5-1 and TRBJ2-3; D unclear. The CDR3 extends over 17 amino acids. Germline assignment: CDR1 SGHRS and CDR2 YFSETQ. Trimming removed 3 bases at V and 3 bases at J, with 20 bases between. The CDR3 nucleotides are TGCGCCAGCAGCTCCGATGACTCTCCCCTGGGAACAGATACGCAGTATTTT. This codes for CASSSDDSPLGTDTQYF.

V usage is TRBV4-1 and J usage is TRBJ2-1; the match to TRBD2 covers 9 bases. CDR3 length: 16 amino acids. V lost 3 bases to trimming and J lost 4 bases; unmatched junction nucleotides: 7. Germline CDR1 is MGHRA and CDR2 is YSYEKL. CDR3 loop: CASSHRTLAGYNEQFF. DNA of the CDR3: TGCGCCAGCAGCCACCGAACACTAGCGGGTTACAATGAGCAGTTCTTC.

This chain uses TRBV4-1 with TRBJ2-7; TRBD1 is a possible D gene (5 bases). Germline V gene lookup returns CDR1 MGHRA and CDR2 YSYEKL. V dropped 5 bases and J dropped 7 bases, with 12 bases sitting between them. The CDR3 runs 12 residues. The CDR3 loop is CASSLAGAEQYF. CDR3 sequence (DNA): TGCGCCAGCAGCTTGGCTGGGGCTGAGCAGTACTTC.

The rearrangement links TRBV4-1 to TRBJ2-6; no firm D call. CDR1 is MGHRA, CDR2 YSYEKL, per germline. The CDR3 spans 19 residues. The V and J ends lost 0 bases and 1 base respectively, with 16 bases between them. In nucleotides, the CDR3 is TGCGCCAGCAGCCAAGATCGACGGCAGTACGTTTCTGGGGCCAACGTCCTGACTTTC. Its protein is CASSQDRRQYVSGANVLTF.

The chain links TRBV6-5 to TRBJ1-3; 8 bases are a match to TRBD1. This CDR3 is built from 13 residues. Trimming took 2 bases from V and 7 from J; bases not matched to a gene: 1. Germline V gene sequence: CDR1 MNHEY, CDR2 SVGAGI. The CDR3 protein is CASSYNRGNTIYF. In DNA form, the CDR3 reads TGTGCCAGCAGTTACAACAGGGGGAACACCATATATTTT.

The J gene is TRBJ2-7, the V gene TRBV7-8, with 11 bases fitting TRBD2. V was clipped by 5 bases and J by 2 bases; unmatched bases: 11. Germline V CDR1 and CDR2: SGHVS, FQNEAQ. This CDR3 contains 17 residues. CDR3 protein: CASSLTPGTSGPYEQYF. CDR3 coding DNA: TGTGCCAGCAGCCTCACCCCCGGGACTAGCGGACCCTACGAGCAGTACTTC.

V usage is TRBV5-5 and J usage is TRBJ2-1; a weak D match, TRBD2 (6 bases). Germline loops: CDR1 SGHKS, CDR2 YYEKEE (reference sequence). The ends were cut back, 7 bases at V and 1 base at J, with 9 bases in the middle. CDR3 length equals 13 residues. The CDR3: CASGEVSYNEQFF. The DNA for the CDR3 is TGTGCCAGCGGGGAGGTGTCCTACAATGAGCAGTTCTTC.

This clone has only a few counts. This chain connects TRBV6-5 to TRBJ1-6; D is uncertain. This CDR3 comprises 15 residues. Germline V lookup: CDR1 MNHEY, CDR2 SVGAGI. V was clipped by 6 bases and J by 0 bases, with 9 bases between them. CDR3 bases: TGTGCCAGCAGCTCGGGGAGCTCCTATAATTCACCCCTCCACTTT. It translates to CASSSGSSYNSPLHF.

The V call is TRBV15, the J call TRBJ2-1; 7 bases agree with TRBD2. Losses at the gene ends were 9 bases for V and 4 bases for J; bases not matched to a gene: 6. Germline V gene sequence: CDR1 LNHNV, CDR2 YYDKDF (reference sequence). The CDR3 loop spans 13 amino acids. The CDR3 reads CATRSGVYNEQFF. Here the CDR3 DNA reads TGTGCCACGAGGAGCGGGGTATACAATGAGCAGTTCTTC. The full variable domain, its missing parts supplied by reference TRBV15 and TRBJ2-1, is DAMVIQNPRYQVTQFGKPVTLSCSQTLNHNVMYWYQQKSSQAPKLLFHYYDKDFNNEADTPDNFQSRRPNTSFCFLDIRSPGLGDTAMYLCATRSGVYNEQFFGPGTRLTVL.

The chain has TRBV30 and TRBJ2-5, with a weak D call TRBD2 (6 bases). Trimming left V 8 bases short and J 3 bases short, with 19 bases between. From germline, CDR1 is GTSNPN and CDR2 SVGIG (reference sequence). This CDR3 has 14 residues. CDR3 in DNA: TGTGCCGCTAGAGAGGGACTCGGGGAAGAGACCCAGTACTTC. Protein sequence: CAAREGLGEETQYF.